This T cell receptor beta chain originates from a study of OX40 agonist ivuxolimab in advanced cancers. V was clipped by 0 bases and J by 1 base, with 12 bases between them. In germline, CDR1 is ENHRY, CDR2 SYGVKD. The CDR3 sequence is 16 residues long. Clones were sequenced by immunoSEQ multiplex PCR, and TCRdb holds only the in-frame ones, with some missing. The table records fewer than 95,000 clones, approximately 85% of them present only once. The V gene is TRBV10-3, the J gene TRBJ1-2, with no clear D. The source material was CD4+ or CD8+ T cells sorted from blood, sampled in a trial of the OX40 agonist ivuxolimab. This TCR was recovered from an adult with an advanced solid tumor such as melanoma, head and neck, liver or kidney cancer. DNA of the CDR3: TGTGCCATCAGTGAGTCACGCGGGCAGTATAACTATGGCTACACCTTC. Its translation is CAISESRGQYNYGYTF.